Here is one T cell receptor (beta chain) with its context. Its antigen is not identified. This sample was included in a study of STAT5B mutations in CD4+ large granular lymphocyte leukemia. The assay was run at survey level. The authors' processing: Productive clonotypes were detectable down to 2.59 x 10-5 frequency. The method was immunoSEQ multiplex PCR; TCRdb's version includes in-frame clones alone and lacks a portion of them. The D gene and trimming were derived from the DNA, and the V and J assignments and clone size from that table. The sample includes roughly 38,000 clones, around 75% of them seen just once. Trimming at V came to 2 bases and at J to 7 bases, leaving 10 bases not matched to a gene. The length of the CDR3 is 16 residues. Germline V gene sequence: CDR1 MGHRA, CDR2 YSYEKL. Study results and limitations: The CD4+ versus CD8+ T-LGLL clonality difference may reflect limited sample size. 8/27 top patient clones versus 2/35 control clones were TRBV06-family.

The origin of this receptor is a human donor in good health. This sequence joins TRBV4-1 and TRBJ2-1, with 8 positions matching TRBD1. Sample: CD4+ T cells from blood buffy coats. This chain's CDR3 is CASSQPGTGKRNEQFF. The DNA of the CDR3 is TGCGCCAGCAGCCAACCCGGGACAGGTAAACGGAATGAGCAGTTCTTC.